The 13 T cell receptor beta chains in this list originate from one sample, sequenced in a study of T cell changes during pregnancy in multiple sclerosis. TCRdb's table, derived via immunoSEQ multiplex PCR, lists solely in-frame clones and lacks some. Of 20,000 to 25,000 clones listed, 85% to 90% were seen once; the top ten hold approximately 6.3%. Sequencing used CD8+ T cells from peripheral blood mononuclear cells, obtained in the first trimester of pregnancy. These receptors all stem from a female donor with multiple sclerosis, enrolled in a pregnancy study.

This chain links TRBV11-2 with TRBJ2-5; TRBD2 matches at 8 bases. Germline lookup yields CDR1 SGHAT and CDR2 FQNNGV. The CDR3 consists of 14 residues. V trimming: 4 bases; J trimming: 3 bases; junction bases outside the gene matches: 4. The CDR3 loop is CASSSTSAKETQYF. As DNA, the CDR3 is TGTGCCAGCAGCTCGACTAGCGCAAAAGAGACCCAGTACTTC.

The rearrangement links TRBV4-3 to TRBJ2-5, with TRBD2 matching over 10 bases. V trimming: 1 base; J trimming: 1 base; junction bases outside the gene matches: 3. This CDR3 comprises 16 residues. Germline CDR1 is LGHNA and CDR2 is YSLEER. DNA of the CDR3: TGCGCCAGCAGCCAAGGGACTAGCGGCCTCCAAGAGACCCAGTACTTC. It is translated as CASSQGTSGLQETQYF.

This clone was found once. V usage is TRBV28 and J usage is TRBJ2-7; maybe TRBD1 (6 bases). Germline V CDR1 and CDR2: MDHEN, SYDVKM. V was cut by 7 bases and J by 1 base, with 14 bases left in between. The CDR3 has 14 amino acids. The CDR3 loop is CASNRRGRSYEQYF. The CDR3, as DNA: TGTGCCAGCAATCGCAGGGGAAGGTCCTACGAGCAGTACTTC.

The J gene is TRBJ2-1, the V gene TRBV10-3, with 8 positions matching TRBD1. Unmatched junction bases numbered 6, after V lost 0 bases and J lost 5 bases. The CDR3 extends over 16 amino acids. CDR1 and CDR2 (germline): ENHRY, SYGVKD. CDR3 DNA sequence: TGTGCCATCAGTGAGTCCCCAGGGGGCAATGACAATGAGCAGTTCTTC. Translating it yields CAISESPGGNDNEQFF.

The V gene is TRBV7-2, the J gene TRBJ2-2; the match to TRBD2 covers 12 bases. The J segment lost 4 bases and the V segment lost 5 bases, leaving 8 bases of the junction unmatched. CDR1 is SGHTA, CDR2 FQGNSA, per germline. The CDR3 sequence is 17 residues long. The chain's CDR3 is CASSPLAGGPSTGELFF. CDR3 bases: TGTGCCAGCAGCCCCCTAGCGGGAGGGCCGTCCACCGGGGAGCTGTTTTTT.

Only one count was recorded for this clone. The CDR3 region has the DNA TGTGCCAGCAGTGAGGACAGTACGGGACACTACGAGCAGTACTTC. It specifies CASSEDSTGHYEQYF. This sequence joins TRBV6-4 and TRBJ2-7; tentative D call: TRBD1 (6 bases). The V end was cut by 3 bases, the J end by 3 bases, with 15 bases between. Germline-derived CDR1 and CDR2 are MRHNA and SNTAGT. The CDR3 spans 15 residues.

This sequence joins TRBV29-1 and TRBJ2-7; D is possibly TRBD2 (6 bases). The V gene lost 7 bases and the J gene lost 6 bases, with 16 bases spanning the gap. The CDR3 has 12 residues. Germline loops: CDR1 SQVTM, CDR2 ANQGSEA. CDR3 protein: CSARWGGAEQYF. CDR3 in DNA: TGCAGCGCTCGATGGGGCGGGGCCGAGCAGTACTTC.

This clone is categorized as medium-sized (0.01 to 0.1%). In nucleotides, the CDR3 is TGTGCCAGCCTGCCGGGACTAGCGGTATTTTCTAAAGAGACCCAGTACTTC. It translates to CASLPGLAVFSKETQYF. V and J are TRBV27 and TRBJ2-5; 11 nucleotides agree with TRBD2. The germline V gene has CDR1 MNHEY and CDR2 SMNVEV (reference sequence). This CDR3 region has 17 residues. The J segment lost 3 bases and the V segment lost 8 bases, leaving 14 bases of the junction unmatched.

This sequence joins TRBV19 and TRBJ1-2; a weak D match, TRBD1 (6 bases). This CDR3 has 13 residues. V lost 8 bases to trimming and J lost 8 bases, with 18 bases between them. Germline loops: CDR1 LNHDA, CDR2 SQIVND (reference sequence). The CDR3 loop reads CASGQWIGDGYTF. Written as DNA, the CDR3 is TGTGCCAGTGGACAGTGGATCGGTGACGGCTACACCTTC.

The rearrangement links TRBV6-1 to TRBJ1-1; D uncertain. The germline V and J ends were trimmed by 4 bases and 0 bases, with 6 bases remaining between them. The CDR3 is 13 amino acids. The V gene's germline CDR1 is MNHNS and CDR2 SASEGT. CDR3 in DNA: TGTGCCAGCAGTGGAGAAATGAACACTGAAGCTTTCTTT. Translated: CASSGEMNTEAFF.

The chain has TRBV19 and TRBJ2-2; 7 bases match TRBD1. J lost 7 bases, V lost 1 base, and 9 bases had no gene match. Germline-derived CDR1 and CDR2 are LNHDA and SQIVND (reference sequence). This CDR3 has 16 residues. CDR3 loop: CASSIGTGRYSGELFF. The CDR3 bases are TGTGCCAGTAGTATAGGGACAGGTCGTTACAGCGGGGAGCTGTTTTTT.

The V call is TRBV7-3, the J call TRBJ2-1; 9 nucleotides line up with TRBD2. Unmatched junction bases numbered 13, after V lost 5 bases and J lost 5 bases. This CDR3 has 17 residues. CDR1 is SGHTA and CDR2 is FQGTGA in the germline V gene. The CDR3 region is CASSRYSGSRDNNEQFF. The CDR3 nucleotides read TGTGCCAGCAGCCGGTATAGCGGGAGCCGGGATAACAATGAGCAGTTCTTC.

The chain is built from TRBV6-1 and TRBJ1-2, with a possible D match to TRBD1 (5 bases). The CDR3 extends over 10 amino acids. Trimming took off 5 bases at V and 11 bases at J, with 9 bases between the two ends. Germline V CDR1 and CDR2: MNHNS, SASEGT. DNA of the CDR3: TGTGCCAGCAGTTACGGGGGTTACACCTTC. Translating gives CASSYGGYTF.